The rows below give T cell receptor beta chains drawn from one sample of a study of cytomegalovirus exposure and HLA in healthy donors. The protocol was immunoSEQ multiplex PCR, while the TCRdb copy is restricted to in-frame clones and leaves out a portion. The sample consists of 110,000 to 150,000 clones, about nine tenths of them appearing once. Sample: PBMCs. Receptors originate from a woman aged 30 to 39 in good health and CMV-seropositive. Each CDR3 is given with its conserved first and last residue. A D gene is named only where the DNA matches it firmly. Rows give clone size only sometimes, using once, few, many, or a class for an expanded clone.

V gene	J gene	D gene	clone size	CDR3 protein	CDR3 DNA
TRBV28	TRBJ1-5	TRBD1	.	CASNQGGSNQPQHF	TGTGCCAGCAACCAAGGGGGCTCAAATCAGCCCCAGCATTTT
TRBV18	TRBJ2-7	TRBD1	.	CASSPPGQGNGEQYF	TGTGCCAGCTCACCACCGGGACAGGGGAATGGCGAGCAGTACTTC
TRBV28	TRBJ2-7	.	once	CASSPPSGLSEQYF	TGTGCCAGCAGTCCCCCCAGCGGGCTATCCGAGCAGTACTTC
TRBV28	TRBJ2-5	.	.	CASRPDIEETQYF	TGTGCCAGCAGGCCGGACATTGAAGAGACCCAGTACTTC
TRBV4-1	TRBJ2-5	.	.	CASSPGPGRETQYF	TGCGCCAGCAGCCCCGGTCCGGGGAGAGAGACCCAGTACTTC
TRBV28	TRBJ2-1	TRBD2	.	CASSTQRDPYNEQFF	TGTGCCAGCAGTACCCAGCGGGATCCATACAATGAGCAGTTCTTC
TRBV6-5	TRBJ2-3	TRBD2	.	CASSSPLAGDKDTQYF	TGTGCCAGCAGTTCACCACTAGCGGGAGATAAGGATACGCAGTATTTT
TRBV10-3	TRBJ2-3	TRBD2	.	CAITEGGLATDTQYF	TGTGCCATCACCGAGGGAGGACTAGCCACAGATACGCAGTATTTT
TRBV2	TRBJ2-1	.	.	CASSLGEGAYNEQFF	TGTGCCAGCAGTCTAGGGGAGGGGGCCTACAATGAGCAGTTCTTC
TRBV9	TRBJ2-2	TRBD2	.	CASSVNSGGNTGELFF	TGTGCCAGCAGCGTAAACAGCGGGGGGAACACCGGGGAGCTGTTTTTT
TRBV2	TRBJ1-5	.	.	CASNEQGNQPQHF	TGTGCCAGCAACGAACAGGGCAATCAGCCCCAGCATTTT
TRBV2	TRBJ1-3	TRBD1	.	CASSPRRTGAGNTIYF	TGTGCCAGCAGCCCCCGTCGGACAGGGGCTGGAAACACCATATATTTT
TRBV5-5	TRBJ2-5	.	.	CASSAFASIQETQYF	TGTGCCAGCAGCGCCTTTGCTAGCATCCAAGAGACCCAGTACTTC
TRBV15	TRBJ2-1	.	.	CATGAGNYNEQFF	TGTGCCACCGGGGCGGGGAACTACAATGAGCAGTTCTTC
TRBV28	TRBJ2-1	TRBD2	.	CASSGGGLSYNEQFF	TGTGCCAGCAGTGGGGGAGGGCTCTCCTACAATGAGCAGTTCTTC
TRBV27	TRBJ1-6	TRBD1	.	CASSFHVRGRGNSPLHF	TGTGCCAGCAGTTTCCACGTAAGGGGGCGCGGTAATTCACCCCTCCACTTT
TRBV7-2	TRBJ2-7	.	.	CASSPRGAPSYEQYF	TGTGCCAGCAGCCCCCGGGGGGCTCCCTCCTACGAGCAGTACTTC
TRBV29-1	TRBJ2-3	.	.	CSVTLLGTDTQYF	TGCAGCGTTACTTTACTAGGCACAGATACGCAGTATTTT
TRBV27	TRBJ2-7	TRBD1	.	CASSWTGGYYEQYF	TGTGCCAGCAGTTGGACAGGGGGCTACTACGAGCAGTACTTC
TRBV15	TRBJ2-5	TRBD1	.	CATGGRGTGRLSTQYF	TGTGCCACCGGCGGCCGGGGGACAGGGAGATTATCGACCCAGTACTTC
TRBV27	TRBJ2-5	TRBD2	once	CASRRAGGAWETQYF	TGTGCCAGCAGGCGAGCGGGGGGGGCCTGGGAGACCCAGTACTTC
TRBV14	TRBJ2-3	TRBD2	.	CASSQESRLAGGTDTQYF	TGTGCCAGCAGCCAAGAGTCCCGACTAGCGGGAGGCACAGATACGCAGTATTTT
TRBV9	TRBJ1-2	TRBD1	.	CASSGRTGRNGYTF	TGTGCCAGCAGCGGAAGGACAGGGAGGAATGGCTACACCTTC
TRBV10-3	TRBJ2-1	TRBD2	.	CAIRGLARNEQFF	TGTGCCATCAGGGGACTAGCGAGGAATGAGCAGTTCTTC
TRBV2	TRBJ1-4	.	.	CASKQVEKLFF	TGTGCCAGCAAGCAGGTCGAAAAACTGTTTTTT
TRBV25-1	TRBJ2-5	.	.	CASSPRQDGETQYF	TGTGCCAGCAGTCCTCGACAGGATGGAGAGACCCAGTACTTC
TRBV6-4	TRBJ1-1	.	.	CASSGQRNTEAFF	TGTGCCAGCAGTGGACAGAGGAACACTGAAGCTTTCTTT
TRBV5-1	TRBJ2-1	TRBD2	.	CASSLGLAGAYNEQFF	TGCGCCAGCAGCTTGGGACTAGCGGGAGCCTACAATGAGCAGTTCTTC
TRBV28	TRBJ1-2	TRBD1	.	CASSSLGQGSPYGYTF	TGTGCCAGCAGTTCCCTTGGACAGGGCAGCCCTTATGGCTACACCTTC
TRBV6-5	TRBJ2-7	TRBD2	once	CASSPGGGYEQYF	TGTGCCAGCAGCCCGGGGGGGGGCTACGAGCAGTACTTC
TRBV6-1	TRBJ2-1	TRBD1	.	CASSRQGAHNEQFF	TGTGCCAGCAGCCGACAGGGGGCACACAATGAGCAGTTCTTC
TRBV5-6	TRBJ2-3	.	.	CASSSLRGAGTDTQYF	TGTGCCAGCAGCTCCTTACGGGGGGCCGGCACAGATACGCAGTATTTT
TRBV19	TRBJ1-6	.	.	CASNYGGSWDSPLHF	TGTGCCAGTAATTATGGCGGGAGCTGGGATTCACCCCTCCACTTT
TRBV29-1	TRBJ2-1	TRBD1	.	CSVNRGDNEQFF	TGCAGCGTCAACAGGGGGGACAATGAGCAGTTCTTC
TRBV19	TRBJ1-5	.	.	CASSSHKSGNQPQHF	TGTGCCAGTAGTAGCCACAAGAGCGGCAATCAGCCCCAGCATTTT
TRBV2	TRBJ2-6	.	.	CASSIDILLSPGANVLTF	TGTGCCAGCAGCATCGACATACTCCTCTCCCCCGGGGCCAACGTCCTGACTTTC
TRBV28	TRBJ1-2	.	.	CASSSYKGYTF	TGTGCCAGCAGTTCGTATAAAGGCTACACCTTC
TRBV9	TRBJ2-5	.	.	CASSRGNPETQYF	TGTGCCAGCAGCCGGGGTAATCCAGAGACCCAGTACTTC
TRBV2	TRBJ2-5	TRBD2	.	CASLEAGAETQYF	TGTGCCAGTCTAGAAGCGGGAGCAGAGACCCAGTACTTC
TRBV7-8	TRBJ2-3	.	.	CASSIQDTQYF	TGTGCCAGCAGCATACAAGATACGCAGTATTTT
TRBV5-5	TRBJ2-3	.	.	CASSLVEGISTDTQYF	TGTGCCAGCAGCTTGGTGGAGGGAATTAGCACAGATACGCAGTATTTT
TRBV7-2	TRBJ2-1	TRBD2	.	CASSPRLAGGFYNEQFF	TGTGCCAGCAGCCCGCGACTAGCGGGAGGGTTCTACAATGAGCAGTTCTTC
TRBV5-1	TRBJ2-3	TRBD1	.	CASSPDRYLGGTDTQYF	TGCGCCAGCAGCCCGGACAGGTACCTGGGGGGCACAGATACGCAGTATTTT
TRBV4-1	TRBJ2-1	.	.	CASSPSPLGVAYNEQFF	TGCGCCAGCAGCCCATCTCCTTTAGGGGTCGCCTACAATGAGCAGTTCTTC
TRBV29-1	TRBJ1-1	TRBD1	.	CSVEDRDRAEAFF	TGCAGCGTTGAAGACCGGGACAGGGCTGAAGCTTTCTTT
TRBV28	TRBJ2-4	.	.	CASSLSENIQYF	TGTGCCAGCAGTTTAAGCGAAAACATTCAGTACTTC
TRBV5-4	TRBJ2-7	.	.	CASSFLSRGEYEQYF	TGTGCCAGCAGCTTTCTCAGCAGGGGGGAATACGAGCAGTACTTC
TRBV5-5	TRBJ1-1	.	.	CASSFILVGGTEAFF	TGTGCCAGCAGCTTCATTCTGGTTGGCGGCACTGAAGCTTTCTTT
TRBV9	TRBJ2-7	TRBD1	.	CASSVAVTGGAEQYF	TGTGCCAGCAGCGTAGCGGTGACAGGGGGCGCCGAGCAGTACTTC